Presented here are 23 T cell receptor beta chains from one specimen sequenced in a study of molecular identifiers for immune sequencing clone quantification. TCRdb called the PCR reads again in MiXCR, with one record for every CDR3 protein. The sample includes about 320,000 distinct CDR3 sequences, roughly a quarter of them seen just once. What was sequenced was naive CD8+ T cells from blood, with Jurkat cell RNA spiked in. Described subset: FACS-sorted CD8+CD4-CCR7+CD45RA+ naive T cells. These receptors were taken from a human donor in good health. Some libraries in this study had Jurkat cell RNA spiked in.

The J gene is TRBJ2-7, the V gene TRBV19; D is possibly TRBD2 (6 bases). The V gene's germline CDR1 is LNHDA and CDR2 SQIVND (reference sequence). The CDR3 length is 14 residues. V was shortened by 3 bases and J by 0 bases, with 9 bases between the two germline ends. CDR3 region: CASSMGGTSYEQYF. The DNA for the CDR3 is TGTGCCAGTAGTATGGGCGGGACCTCCTACGAGCAGTACTTC.

About this clonotype: A clone one base away is much larger, so this may be a read error. The chain carries TRBV7-9 and TRBJ2-7; 8 nucleotides align to TRBD2. The CDR3 length is 14 residues. Trimming at V came to 3 bases and at J to 6 bases, leaving 7 bases not matched to a gene. CDR1 and CDR2 from the germline V gene are SEHNR and FQNEAQ (reference sequence). CDR3 DNA sequence: TGTGCCAGCAGCTTGGGGACTAGAAGGTCCGAGCAGTACTTC. It is translated as CASSLGTRRSEQYF.

There are many counts of this clonotype. V gene TRBV4-3 combines with J gene TRBJ1-5, with D unresolved. Germline V lookup: CDR1 LGHNA, CDR2 YSLEER. V was shortened by 0 bases and J by 2 bases, with 14 bases between the two germline ends. The CDR3 sequence is 17 residues long. CDR3 in DNA: TGCGCCAGCAGCCAAGATACCGGGGATAGGGGCAATCAGCCCCAGCATTTT. It specifies CASSQDTGDRGNQPQHF.

This clonotype was counted only a few times. A read error may produce the germline difference seen at one junction end. The chain is built from TRBV28 and TRBJ1-5; D might be TRBD1 (5 bases). This CDR3 has 15 residues. The germline CDR1 and CDR2 sequences are MDHEN and SYDVKM. The CDR3 reads CASTPWKGSNQPRHF. CDR3 sequence (DNA): TGTGCCAGCACCCCCTGGAAGGGGAGCAACCAGCCCCGGCATTTT.

The table lists this clonotype with many counts. In DNA form, the CDR3 reads TGTGCCAGTAGCCCCCGTCGCAGCTCCTACGAGCAGTACTTC. This gives the protein CASSPRRSSYEQYF. The genes are TRBV19 and TRBJ2-7; D remains ambiguous. The CDR3 length is 14 residues. V lost 6 bases and J 0 bases, leaving 12 bases between the germline ends. In germline, CDR1 is LNHDA, CDR2 SQIVND (reference sequence).

With regard to this clonotype: A read error may explain this, as a much larger clone is one base away. The chain couples TRBV7-2 to TRBJ2-5; D is unclear. V was pared by 5 bases and J by 5 bases, with 18 bases between. The CDR3 consists of 15 residues. Germline assignment: CDR1 SGHTA and CDR2 FQGNSA. The chain's CDR3 is CASSPSHSRFETQYF. The CDR3 DNA is TGTGCCAGCAGCCCCTCCCATTCTCGGTTTGAGACCCAGTACTTC. Complete variable domain (other parts from reference TRBV7-2 and TRBJ2-5): GAGVSQSPSNKVTEKGKDVELRCDPISGHTALYWYRQSLGQGLEFLIYFQGNSAPDKSGLPSDRFSAERTGGSVSTLTIQRTQQEDSAVYLCASSPSHSRFETQYFGPGTRLLVL.

The chain couples TRBV9 to TRBJ2-7; D unresolved. This CDR3 contains 15 residues. Deletions cut 0 bases from V and 0 bases from J, with 10 bases between. CDR1 and CDR2 from the germline V gene are SGDLS and YYNGEE. CDR3 region: CASSVAEGPSYEQYF. The DNA for the CDR3 is TGTGCCAGCAGCGTAGCTGAAGGGCCCTCCTACGAGCAGTACTTC.

This clonotype came up a few times. The chain carries TRBV6-2 or TRBV6-3 and TRBJ2-7; 7 bases map to TRBD1. The CDR3 runs 14 residues. Germline CDR1 MNHEY, CDR2 SVGEGT. Unmatched junction bases numbered 5, after V lost 3 bases and J lost 3 bases. CDR3 region: CASSYPGQFYEQYF. The CDR3 bases are TGTGCCAGCAGTTATCCGGGACAGTTCTACGAGCAGTACTTC.

This clonotype was seen at least ten times. The V and J genes are TRBV7-2 and TRBJ2-1; 10 nucleotides agree with TRBD2. The CDR3 totals 14 residues. V shed 0 bases and J 9 bases; nucleotides not matched to a gene: 2. The germline V gene has CDR1 SGHTA and CDR2 FQGNSA. DNA for the CDR3: TGTGCCAGCAGCTTAGCCCTAGCGGGGGCTGAGCAGTTCTTC. This codes for CASSLALAGAEQFF.

This clonotype was counted at least ten times. The rearrangement links TRBV6-5 to TRBJ2-3; D unclear. In germline, CDR1 is MNHEY, CDR2 SVGAGI. The CDR3 is 13 residues long. V gave up 4 bases and J gave up 4 bases, with 9 bases separating them. Here the CDR3 DNA reads TGTGCCAGCAGTTCCGCATCGGCAGATACGCAGTATTTT. Translation: CASSSASADTQYF.

As for this clonotype: A read error is likely, as this CDR3 ends without the conserved phenylalanine or tryptophan. This chain uses TRBV20-1 with TRBJ1-1; 11 bases fit TRBD1. The CDR3 extends over 14 amino acids. CDR1 is DFQATT and CDR2 is SNEGSKA in the germline V gene (reference sequence). V shed 3 bases and J 4 bases; nucleotides not matched to a gene: 4. The CDR3 DNA sequence: TGCAGTGCTAGTACCGGGACAGGGGGCACTGAAGCTTTCCTT. Amino acids: CSASTGTGGTEAFL.

Many counts were recorded for this clonotype. The V gene is TRBV6-5, the J gene TRBJ2-2; the D is unclear. V shed 2 bases and J shed 8 bases, with 6 bases lying between them. Germline V gene data show CDR1 as MNHEY and CDR2 as SVGAGI. The CDR3 totals 12 residues. CDR3 amino acids: CASSYPTGELFF. Written as DNA, the CDR3 is TGTGCCAGCAGTTACCCTACAGGGGAGCTGTTTTTT.

Regarding this clonotype: A much larger clone is a single base away; this may be a read error. CDR3 bases: TGCGCCGGCAGCCAAGCCCGACAGGGCTACGAGCAGTACTTC. It specifies CAGSQARQGYEQYF. The chain combines TRBV4-3 with TRBJ2-7; the match to TRBD1 covers 7 bases. This CDR3 has 14 amino acids. Germline assignment: CDR1 LGHNA and CDR2 YSLEER.

The chain carries TRBV7-6 and TRBJ2-1; TRBD2 agrees at 11 bases. The germline V gene encodes CDR1 SGHVS and CDR2 FNYEAQ. This CDR3 region has 18 residues. Trimming at V came to 1 base and at J to 0 bases, leaving 5 bases not matched to a gene. This CDR3 reads CASSLEGTSGSSYNEQFF. The CDR3 DNA is TGTGCCAGCAGCTTAGAGGGGACTAGCGGAAGCTCCTACAATGAGCAGTTCTTC.

This clonotype was detected many times. The chain has TRBV7-2 and TRBJ1-1; TRBD1 is a possible D gene (5 bases). The V gene's germline CDR1 is SGHTA and CDR2 FQGNSA. V gave up 1 base and J gave up 3 bases, with 15 bases separating them. The CDR3 has 16 amino acids. The CDR3: CASSLVGWGVDTEAFF. The CDR3 DNA reads TGTGCCAGCAGCTTAGTCGGTTGGGGGGTGGACACTGAAGCTTTCTTT.

This clonotype was detected ten times or more. The chain carries TRBV29-1 and TRBJ2-7; 7 bases line up with TRBD1. Germline V gene lookup returns CDR1 SQVTM and CDR2 ANQGSEA. The CDR3 is 15 residues long. Trimming removed 0 bases from V and 3 bases from J; junction bases left unmatched: 8. For the CDR3, the DNA is TGCAGCGTTGAAGATTTGCAGGGGGTGGACTACGAGCAGTACTTC. Translating gives CSVEDLQGVDYEQYF.

V and J are TRBV25-1 and TRBJ1-1; possible D gene TRBD1, 5 bases. The CDR3 runs to 13 residues. Trimming cost V 1 base and J 4 bases, with 7 bases left between them. CDR1 MGHDK and CDR2 SYGVNS come from the germline V gene. The CDR3 protein is CASSESGSTEAFF. CDR3 DNA: TGTGCCAGCAGTGAATCAGGGAGCACTGAAGCTTTCTTT.

The J gene is TRBJ2-7, the V gene TRBV20-1; TRBD2 matches at 11 bases. V dropped 6 bases and J dropped 0; count of bases not matched to a gene: 10. There are 16 residues in the CDR3. CDR1 is DFQATT and CDR2 is SNEGSKA in the germline V gene (reference sequence). The DNA for the CDR3 is TGCAGTGCAGAGAGAAGGACTAGCGGGTACTCCTACGAGCAGTACTTC. This translates into CSAERRTSGYSYEQYF.

This clonotype was found many times. The rearrangement joins TRBV6-5 to TRBJ2-5; D ambiguous. The CDR3 sequence is 14 residues long. CDR1 and CDR2 (germline): MNHEY, SVGAGI. The V and J ends lost 2 bases and 4 bases respectively, with 11 bases between them. For the CDR3, the DNA is TGTGCCAGCAGTTACCGACAATGGTCAGAGACCCAGTACTTC. Its protein product is CASSYRQWSETQYF.

Regarding this clonotype: Germline and junction disagree at one end, which may indicate a read error. The chain uses TRBV28 and TRBJ2-5, with 10 bases matching TRBD2. The CDR3 is made up of 14 amino acids. Germline assignment: CDR1 MDHEN and CDR2 SYDVKM. The CDR3 nucleotides read TGTGCCAGCAGGGAGCGGGGGGGAAAAGAGCCCCAGTACTTC. Protein product: CASRERGGKEPQYF. Based on the CDR3 plus reference TRBV28 and TRBJ2-5, the full variable domain is DVKVTQSSRYLVKRTGEKVFLECVQDMDHENMFWYRQDPGLGLRLIYFSYDVKMKEKGDIPEGYSVSREKKERFSLILESASTNQTSMYLCASRERGGKEPQYFGPGTRLLVL.

CDR3 nucleotides: TGCGCCAGCAGCCACAGAGACGGGAGCCGCACAGATACGCAGTATTTT. Its translation: CASSHRDGSRTDTQYF. The chain employs TRBV4-3 and TRBJ2-3; TRBD2 is a possible D gene (6 bases). This CDR3 region has 16 residues. Germline lookup yields CDR1 LGHNA and CDR2 YSLEER. The V end was cut by 3 bases, the J end by 1 base, with 14 bases between.

This clonotype was seen only a few times. The V call is TRBV9, the J call TRBJ2-2; D may be TRBD1 (6 bases). With 4 bases removed from V and 6 bases from J, the gap between germline ends came to 25 bases. The CDR3 runs to 18 residues. The germline CDR1 and CDR2 sequences are SGDLS and YYNGEE. The CDR3 sequence is CASSKPHMMTGESGELFF. The CDR3, as DNA: TGTGCCAGCAGCAAACCCCATATGATGACAGGAGAGTCCGGGGAGCTGTTTTTT.

V is TRBV20-1 and J is TRBJ2-2; TRBD2 matches at 12 bases. This CDR3 contains 19 residues. V lost 5 bases to trimming and J lost 2 bases; unmatched junction nucleotides: 15. Looked up from germline, CDR1 is DFQATT and CDR2 is SNEGSKA (reference sequence). CDR3 nucleotide sequence: TGCAGTGCTTCGCCCCATCCCCTAGCGGGGGGGCCAAACACCGGGGAGCTGTTTTTT. Translating gives CSASPHPLAGGPNTGELFF.